The 2 T cell receptor beta chains below were found in one sample sequenced in a study of cytomegalovirus exposure and HLA in healthy donors. The PCR was carried out with 60 Vbeta primers and 13 Jbeta primers. Profiled with immunoSEQ multiplex PCR; TCRdb holds only in-frame clones, not every one. Among over 80,000 clones listed, around 72% were seen once. The specimen sequenced was PBMCs. These receptors came from a man in his forties or fifties in good health and CMV-seronegative.

Comment on this clone: This sample also contains other DNA sequences that code for the same CDR3. The V gene is TRBV30, the J gene TRBJ2-3, with 9 positions matching TRBD1. Trimming cost V 3 bases and J 6 bases; bases outside gene matches: 7. This CDR3 spans 14 amino acids. Germline loops: CDR1 GTSNPN, CDR2 SVGIG (reference sequence). In nucleotides, the CDR3 is TGTGCCTGGAGCTCCGGGACAGGGACCGATACGCAGTATTTT. Translation: CAWSSGTGTDTQYF.

This clone was seen a handful of times. The V call is TRBV10-1, the J call TRBJ1-5, with 7 bases aligning to TRBD1. J was trimmed by 7 bases and V by 4 bases; bases with no gene match: 4. Germline assignment: CDR1 WNHNN and CDR2 SYGVQD (reference sequence). The CDR3 spans 13 residues. The CDR3 sequence is CASSGQGMQPQHF. The DNA of the CDR3 is TGCGCCAGCAGTGGACAGGGAATGCAGCCCCAGCATTTT.